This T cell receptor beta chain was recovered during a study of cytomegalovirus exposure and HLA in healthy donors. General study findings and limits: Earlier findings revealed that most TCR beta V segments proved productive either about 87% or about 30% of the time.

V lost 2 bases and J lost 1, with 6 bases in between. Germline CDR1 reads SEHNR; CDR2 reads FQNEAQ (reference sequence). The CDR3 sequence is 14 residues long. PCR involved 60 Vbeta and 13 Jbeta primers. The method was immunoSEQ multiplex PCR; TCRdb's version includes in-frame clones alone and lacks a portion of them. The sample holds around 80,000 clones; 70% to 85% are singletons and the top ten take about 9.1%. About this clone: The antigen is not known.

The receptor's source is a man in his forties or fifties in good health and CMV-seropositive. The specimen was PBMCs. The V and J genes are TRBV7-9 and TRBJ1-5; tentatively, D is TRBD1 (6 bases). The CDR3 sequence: CASSLQGSNQPQHF. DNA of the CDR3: TGTGCCAGCAGCTTACAGGGGAGCAATCAGCCCCAGCATTTT.